This TCR beta chain originates from a study of PD-1 blockade in classical Hodgkin lymphoma. As for the study in general: Nivolumab was administered to patients intravenously at 3 mg/kg every 2 weeks.

The study's findings and limits: Reported findings placed baseline TCR diversity lower in newly diagnosed patients (compared with healthy donors). While CD8+ TCR diversity did not rise significantly by C4D1, CD4+ TCR diversity did. Whoever responded completely had baseline diversity much like that seen in newly diagnosed patients.

Profiling relied on immunoSEQ multiplex PCR, and the TCRdb table lists in-frame clones only, not all of them. The sample lists approximately 150,000 clones, around 84% seen once, with approximately 9.6% in the top ten. There was relapse after autologous stem cell transplantation in every patient, and there was variation in brentuximab vedotin exposure. There are a few counts of this clone. Its cognate antigen is unknown. Material: peripheral blood mononuclear cells (PBMCs), obtained before the second cycle of nivolumab. This clonotype was obtained from a human donor with classical Hodgkin lymphoma.

The CDR3 region is CASSLAASTDTQYF. The CDR3 DNA follows: TGTGCCAGCAGCTTAGCGGCTAGCACAGATACGCAGTATTTT. The chain links TRBV11-2 to TRBJ2-3; D uncertain. V lost 1 base to trimming and J lost 0 bases, with 5 bases between them. Germline values: CDR1 SGHAT, CDR2 FQNNGV. The CDR3 extends over 14 amino acids.